Following are 31 T cell receptor beta chains from one sample sequenced in a study of CD8+ T cells in alopecia areata (dated by TCRdb to the late 2010s). Library generation was performed with the immunoSEQ multiplex PCR assay. To provide template for TCR sequencing, every sample had RNA extracted and reverse transcribed into cDNA. The immuneACCESS repertoire file appears here via TCRdb, limited to in-frame rearrangements. These files lack a portion of the clones; in checked studies, under half of the deficit traces to unresolved V genes, and the cause of the others is not known. For this sample there are under 150,000 clones; 55% to 60% appear just once. More than 3% of the sample is in the top ten clones. Read against the paper, the sample's time point label means: 24 weeks on oral tofacitinib. The treatment or condition tag for this specimen amounts to: oral pan-JAK inhibitor, 5-10 mg twice daily.

Source: CD4+ T cells sorted from blood, taken at week 24, from a patient treated with tofacitinib. The receptors here all came from a human donor with alopecia areata.

The chain employs TRBV18 and TRBJ2-1; D might be TRBD1 (6 bases). The CDR3 has 14 amino acids. Trimming stripped 4 bases from V and 2 bases from J, with 9 bases between. Germline values: CDR1 KGHSH, CDR2 LQKENI. The CDR3 loop reads CASSRGPPYNEQFF. The CDR3 DNA is TGTGCCAGCTCACGGGGGCCACCCTACAATGAGCAGTTCTTC.

The CDR3 nucleotides read TGTGCCAGCTCACCACCCATGGGCACCGGGGAGCTGTTTTTT. This encodes CASSPPMGTGELFF. This chain joins TRBV18 and TRBJ2-2; D gene uncertain. The V gene's germline CDR1 is KGHSH and CDR2 LQKENI. This CDR3 is built from 14 residues. Trimming removed 0 bases at V and 4 bases at J, with 6 bases between.

This clone was counted once. The J gene is TRBJ1-2, the V gene TRBV11-2; TRBD1 might be the D (6 bases). The V end was cut by 3 bases, the J end by 3 bases, with 11 bases between. The CDR3 extends over 14 amino acids. Germline values: CDR1 SGHAT, CDR2 FQNNGV. CDR3 loop: CASSLGDMDYGYTF. As DNA, the CDR3 is TGTGCCAGCAGCTTGGGGGACATGGACTATGGCTACACCTTC.

The genes are TRBV6-5 and TRBJ1-4, with D maybe TRBD1 (5 bases). The CDR3 totals 15 residues. Trimming left V 0 bases short and J 7 bases short, with 12 bases between. Germline-derived CDR1 and CDR2 are MNHEY and SVGAGI. In DNA, the CDR3 is TGTGCCAGCAGTTACTCGGCAGGGAAGGGTGAAAAACTGTTTTTT. Translated: CASSYSAGKGEKLFF.

This clone was found once. The chain combines TRBV7-3 with TRBJ1-1; D possibly corresponds to TRBD1 (5 bases). V lost 0 bases, J lost 5 bases, and 13 bases lay in between. The germline CDR1 and CDR2 sequences are SGHTA and FQGTGA. The CDR3 is made up of 15 amino acids. CDR3 residues: CASSLTRVAGTEAFF. In DNA form, the CDR3 reads TGTGCCAGCAGCTTAACTCGCGTGGCAGGGACTGAAGCTTTCTTT.

The chain joins TRBV7-8 to TRBJ2-7, with 7 bases that match TRBD1. The germline V gene encodes CDR1 SGHVS and CDR2 FQNEAQ. The CDR3 is 15 amino acids. The ends lost 4 bases at V and 0 bases at J; junction bases unmatched: 6. CDR3 protein: CASSSKGQASYEQYF. The CDR3 region has the DNA TGTGCCAGCAGCTCTAAAGGACAGGCCTCCTACGAGCAGTACTTC.

This clone was counted once. V and J are TRBV6-5 and TRBJ2-7; TRBD1 matches at 9 bases. Germline V gene lookup returns CDR1 MNHEY and CDR2 SVGAGI. The CDR3 loop spans 13 amino acids. V lost 5 bases to trimming and J lost 4 bases; unmatched junction nucleotides: 3. This CDR3 reads CASSRGQGYEQYF. The CDR3 region has the DNA TGTGCCAGCAGTCGGGGACAGGGATACGAGCAGTACTTC.

This clone came up once. This CDR3 is CASSQDGLGTNTEAFF. DNA for the CDR3: TGTGCCAGCAGCCAAGATGGCTTGGGGACGAACACTGAAGCTTTCTTT. The chain carries TRBV4-2 and TRBJ1-1; possibly TRBD1 for D (5 bases). With 0 bases removed from V and 1 base from J, the gap between germline ends came to 12 bases. Germline V gives CDR1 LGHNA, CDR2 YNFKEQ. This CDR3 comprises 16 residues.

The chain employs TRBV5-1 and TRBJ2-1, with TRBD1 identical over 11 bases. J was trimmed by 7 bases and V by 4 bases; bases with no gene match: 4. The CDR3 sequence is 14 residues long. Germline loops: CDR1 SGHRS, CDR2 YFSETQ. The CDR3 region is CASSSRDRGNEQFF. The CDR3 DNA reads as TGCGCCAGCAGCAGCCGGGACAGGGGGAATGAGCAGTTCTTC.

This clone occurred a few times. Other DNA sequences in the same sample also yield this CDR3. The chain has TRBV7-8 and TRBJ2-6; no clear D. The V gene's germline CDR1 is SGHVS and CDR2 FQNEAQ. Between the trimmed V and J ends, which lost 1 base and 0 bases, there was a span of 4 bases. The CDR3 length is 15 residues. The CDR3 is CASSLGGSGANVLTF. CDR3 sequence (DNA): TGTGCCAGCAGCTTAGGGGGCTCTGGGGCCAACGTCCTGACTTTC.

This chain uses TRBV7-2 with TRBJ2-5, with 9 bases identical to TRBD2. The CDR3 is 15 residues long. After removal of 2 bases from V and 4 bases from J, the junction contained 5 bases not matched to a gene. Germline CDR1 is SGHTA and CDR2 is FQGNSA. Here the CDR3 DNA reads TGTGCCAGCAGCTTAAAGCGGGGGGTACTAGAGACCCAGTACTTC. Protein product: CASSLKRGVLETQYF.

The chain joins TRBV14 to TRBJ2-3, with 14 bases lining up with TRBD2. CDR1 and CDR2 (germline): SGHDN, FVKESK. The junction had 3 bases not matched to a gene; V was cut back by 3 bases and J by 7 bases. This CDR3 region has 15 residues. Here the CDR3 reads CASSHGTSGGNTQYF. Written as DNA, the CDR3 is TGTGCCAGCAGCCACGGGACTAGCGGGGGCAATACGCAGTATTTT.

This clone was detected only once. This CDR3 is CASSYLDSPLGYTF. The DNA for the CDR3 is TGTGCCAGCAGTTACCTGGACAGCCCCCTTGGCTACACCTTC. The gene calls are TRBV6-5 and TRBJ1-2; TRBD1 is a possible D gene (6 bases). The CDR3 spans 14 residues. Germline loops: CDR1 MNHEY, CDR2 SVGAGI. V lost 2 bases to trimming and J lost 7 bases, with 14 bases between them.

The rearrangement joins TRBV6-5 to TRBJ2-6; maybe TRBD1 (6 bases). CDR1 MNHEY and CDR2 SVGAGI come from the germline V gene. The CDR3 has 13 residues. The germline V and J ends were trimmed by 2 bases and 15 bases, with 14 bases remaining between them. CDR3 coding DNA: TGTGCCAGCAGTTACCTACGGACAGCGCACCTGACTTTC. This sequence encodes CASSYLRTAHLTF.

This clone showed up just a few times. This rearrangement joins TRBV4-2 to TRBJ2-7; 7 bases map to TRBD2. With V trimmed by 3 bases and J by 0 bases, 8 bases remained unmatched. The germline CDR1 and CDR2 sequences are LGHNA and YNFKEQ. CDR3 length: 16 amino acids. The CDR3 region is CASSQDHSGFSYEQYF. CDR3 DNA: TGTGCCAGCAGCCAGGACCATAGCGGGTTCTCCTACGAGCAGTACTTC.

This chain uses TRBV18 with TRBJ2-5; TRBD2 matches 9 bases. This CDR3 has 15 residues. Germline loops: CDR1 KGHSH, CDR2 LQKENI. J was trimmed by 3 bases and V by 0 bases; bases with no gene match: 2. For the CDR3, the DNA is TGTGCCAGCTCACCACCGAGCGGGGGGAAAGAGACCCAGTACTTC. This encodes CASSPPSGGKETQYF. Complete variable domain (other parts from reference TRBV18 and TRBJ2-5): NAGVMQNPRHLVRRRGQEARLRCSPMKGHSHVYWYRQLPEEGLKFMVYLQKENIIDESGMPKERFSAEFPKEGPSILRIQQVVRGDSAAYFCASSPPSGGKETQYFGPGTRLLVL.

As concerns this clone: One junction end does not reproduce the germline sequence, and a read error may be involved. This chain links TRBV20-1 with TRBJ2-7; D gene uncertain. The CDR3 has 8 amino acids. The germline V gene has CDR1 DFQATT and CDR2 SNEGSKA (reference sequence). This chain's CDR3 is CSAGFQNF. The CDR3, as DNA: TGCAGTGCTGGCTTTCAAAACTTC.

There are a few counts of this clone. The V call is TRBV29-1, the J call TRBJ2-2, with 11 bases fitting TRBD1. Trimming removed 5 bases from V and 8 bases from J; junction bases left unmatched: 4. Germline values: CDR1 SQVTM, CDR2 ANQGSEA. This CDR3 region has 13 residues. The CDR3 DNA follows: TGCAGCGTTTGGACAGGGGGCAATGGGGAGCTGTTTTTT. Residues: CSVWTGGNGELFF.

Notes on this clone: The identical CDR3 is also encoded by other nucleotide sequences in the sample. V is TRBV10-3 and J is TRBJ2-5; 8 bases map to TRBD2. CDR1 is ENHRY, CDR2 SYGVKD, per germline. The CDR3 extends over 13 amino acids. Trimming cost V 9 bases and J 2 bases; bases outside gene matches: 5. In DNA, the CDR3 is TGTGCCATACAAGCGGGGGCTCAAGAGACCCAGTACTTC. It specifies CAIQAGAQETQYF.

The chain recombines TRBV5-1 with TRBJ2-7, with 9 nucleotides matching TRBD1. This CDR3 contains 14 residues. Germline V lookup: CDR1 SGHRS, CDR2 YFSETQ. V trimming: 3 bases; J trimming: 2 bases; junction bases outside the gene matches: 3. In nucleotides, the CDR3 is TGCGCCAGCAGCTGGGGACAGGGCACCTACGAGCAGTACTTC. Translated, it gives CASSWGQGTYEQYF. Using reference TRBV5-1 and TRBJ2-7 for the parts outside the CDR3, the full variable domain is KAGVTQTPRYLIKTRGQQVTLSCSPISGHRSVSWYQQTPGQGLQFLFEYFSETQRNKGNFPGRFSGRQFSNSRSEMNVSTLELGDSALYLCASSWGQGTYEQYFGPGTRLTVT.

The sample holds a few counts of this clone. CDR3 sequence: CASASDTVHYGYTF. The CDR3 DNA reads TGTGCCAGCGCGAGCGATACAGTGCACTATGGCTACACCTTC. V is TRBV25-1 and J is TRBJ1-2; D ambiguous. The CDR3 runs to 14 residues. Germline-derived CDR1 and CDR2 are MGHDK and SYGVNS. V lost 8 bases, J lost 3 bases, and 16 bases lay in between.

V and J are TRBV6-4 and TRBJ1-5; D gene unclear. Germline CDR1 reads MRHNA; CDR2 reads SNTAGT. CDR3 length equals 19 residues. Trimming shortened V by 10 bases and J by 4 bases, and 32 bases separated the two germline ends. The CDR3 DNA reads as TGTGCCACCTCCCGCGGGGTTTGGGCTCGAGGCGCGAAGAATCAGCCCCAGCATTTT. Translating it yields CATSRGVWARGAKNQPQHF.

This clone was detected a few times. The J gene is TRBJ1-4, the V gene TRBV7-2; D is unclear. Between the trimmed V and J ends, which lost 5 bases and 7 bases, there was a span of 11 bases. The CDR3 sequence is 13 residues long. From germline, CDR1 is SGHTA and CDR2 FQGNSA. CDR3 nucleotides: TGTGCCAGCAGCAAAAGGATCTTTGAAAAACTGTTTTTT. This codes for CASSKRIFEKLFF.

The V and J genes are TRBV18 and TRBJ2-6; unclear D gene. V lost 3 bases to trimming and J lost 1 base, with 7 bases between them. This CDR3 contains 15 residues. Germline V CDR1 and CDR2: KGHSH, LQKENI. The CDR3 coding sequence is TGTGCCAGCTCACCCCGATGGTCTGGGGCCAACGTCCTGACTTTC. This codes for CASSPRWSGANVLTF.

J is TRBJ1-5 and V is TRBV4-2; TRBD1 matches 10 bases. The CDR3 spans 18 residues. V was pared by 1 base and J by 0 bases, with 6 bases of the junction left unmatched. The germline V gene has CDR1 LGHNA and CDR2 YNFKEQ. CDR3 bases: TGTGCCAGCAGCCAAGCCTCCGGGACAGGGGTTAGCAATCAGCCCCAGCATTTT. Residues: CASSQASGTGVSNQPQHF.

This clone has just a few counts. V gene TRBV7-8 combines with J gene TRBJ2-7, with 13 bases that match TRBD2. The CDR3 loop spans 16 amino acids. V shed 1 base, J shed 2 bases, and the junction held 2 bases outside the gene matches. Germline assignment: CDR1 SGHVS and CDR2 FQNEAQ. CDR3 residues: CASSLGTSGGPYEQYF. CDR3 bases: TGTGCCAGCAGCTTAGGGACTAGCGGGGGACCCTACGAGCAGTACTTC.

There are a few counts of this clone. J is TRBJ2-1 and V is TRBV9, with D perhaps being TRBD1 or TRBD2 (6 bases each). The V gene's germline CDR1 is SGDLS and CDR2 YYNGEE. V shed 4 bases and J shed 5 bases, with 16 bases lying between them. The CDR3 length is 15 residues. The CDR3 reads CASSLTGAVHNEQFF. Written as DNA, the CDR3 is TGTGCCAGCAGCTTAACGGGGGCGGTCCACAATGAGCAGTTCTTC.

This clone was observed a few times. The chain has TRBV30 and TRBJ1-3; tentative D call: TRBD1 (5 bases). Trimming shortened V by 4 bases and J by 6 bases, and 16 bases separated the two germline ends. CDR3 length: 14 residues. Germline V gene lookup returns CDR1 GTSNPN and CDR2 SVGIG (reference sequence). The CDR3 DNA follows: TGTGCCTGGAATACGGGGCTACTAGAAAACACCATATATTTT. This codes for CAWNTGLLENTIYF.

In its sample, this clone was seen a few times. The chain is built from TRBV29-1 and TRBJ2-3; the D gene is possibly TRBD1 (5 bases). This CDR3 has 13 residues. The germline gives CDR1 SQVTM, CDR2 ANQGSEA. The V gene lost 6 bases and the J gene lost 2 bases, with 12 bases spanning the gap. The CDR3 loop reads CSVGRQFTDTQYF. The CDR3 bases are TGCAGCGTGGGGCGACAGTTCACAGATACGCAGTATTTT.

The rearrangement uses TRBV30 and TRBJ1-6; D may be TRBD1 (6 bases). The ends were cut back, 7 bases at V and 5 bases at J, with 9 bases in the middle. Germline V lookup: CDR1 GTSNPN, CDR2 SVGIG (reference sequence). The CDR3 runs to 12 residues. CDR3: CASNRDNSPLHF. In DNA, the CDR3 is TGTGCCTCAAACAGGGATAATTCACCCCTCCACTTT. Looking up the rest from reference TRBV30 and TRBJ1-6 gives the full variable domain: SQTIHQWPATLVQPVGSPLSLECTVEGTSNPNLYWYRQAAGRGLQLLFYSVGIGQISSEVPQNLSASRPQDRQFILSSKKLLLSDSGFYLCASNRDNSPLHFGNGTRLTVT.

The table lists this clone with a few counts. The rearrangement uses TRBV5-6 and TRBJ2-1; the D gene is possibly TRBD1 (6 bases). CDR1 is SGHDT, CDR2 YYEEEE, per germline. The ends were cut back, 0 bases at V and 8 bases at J, with 9 bases in the middle. The CDR3 is 13 amino acids. CDR3 bases: TGTGCCAGCAGCTTGGTCAGGGGCGATGAGCAGTTCTTC. It is translated as CASSLVRGDEQFF.